A selection of T cell receptor beta chains follows, all from one sample in a study of T-cell reconstitution after alpha-beta-depleted transplantation in children. TCRdb reanalysed the PCR reads using MiXCR and keeps one entry per CDR3 protein. The data show 490,000 or so distinct CDR3 sequences, with 8% to 11% seen just once and roughly 2% held by the top ten. This sample comprised PBMCs, obtained before TCRalphabeta/CD19-depleted stem cell transplant. The source is a child aged 2 to 15 with inherited bone marrow failure, due to receive a stem cell transplant. Each CDR3 is given with its conserved first and last residue. Fields, in order: D gene, clone size, J gene, V gene, CDR3 DNA, CDR3 protein. The D gene is left open where the match is weak. Clone size, where shown, is once, few, many, or a class for clones that have expanded.

-,-,TRBJ1-5,TRBV20-1,TGCAGTGCTATTAAGAGGACAGATAGCAATCAGCCCCAGCATTTT,CSAIKRTDSNQPQHF
-,many,TRBJ1-5,TRBV29-1,TGCAGCGTTGCGGGCGATAGCAATCAGCCCCAGCATTTT,CSVAGDSNQPQHF
-,many,TRBJ1-6,TRBV18,TGTGCCAGCTCACCGTCGGTTCGGGAAGATTCACCCCTCCACTTT,CASSPSVREDSPLHF
TRBD2,-,TRBJ2-1,TRBV27,TGTGCACCGGGACTAGCGAAAAGCTCCTACAATGAGCAGTTCTTC,CAPGLAKSSYNEQFF
-,many,TRBJ2-3,TRBV5-1,TGCGCCAGCAGCGTGGGACGGCTTAACACAGATACGCAGTATTTT,CASSVGRLNTDTQYF
-,many,TRBJ1-4,TRBV4-1,TGCGCCAGCAGCCAAGAGAAACTACGGAAGGGTAGAAAACTGTTTTTT,CASSQEKLRKGRKLFF
-,few,TRBJ2-1,TRBV24-1,TGTGCCACCAGTGATTTGCAGTATGAGGGCGCGGGAAATGAGCAGTTCTTC,CATSDLQYEGAGNEQFF
TRBD2,many,TRBJ2-7,TRBV20-1,TGCAGTGCCTGGACTAGCGGGAGAACCTCCGAAACGTACGAGCAGTACTTC,CSAWTSGRTSETYEQYF
TRBD2,many,TRBJ2-7,TRBV11-2,TGTGCCAGCAGCTTCGGGAGGTACTACGAGCAGTACTTC,CASSFGRYYEQYF
TRBD2,-,TRBJ2-7,TRBV12-3/TRBV12-4,TGTGCCAGCAGTTTAGACAGGACAATAGCGGGTACTCCCTACGAGCAGTACTTC,CASSLDRTIAGTPYEQYF
-,many,TRBJ2-1,TRBV3-1,TGTGCCAGCAGCCTAGGATGGGACCCTAACAATGAGCAGTTCTTC,CASSLGWDPNNEQFF
-,many,TRBJ2-5,TRBV9,TGTGCCAGCACCCTGACGCCTACCGCAGGAGAGACCCAGTACTTC,CASTLTPTAGETQYF
TRBD2,many,TRBJ2-5,TRBV29-1,TGCAGCGTTGATTCTAGCGGGGGGCAAGAGACCCAGTACTTC,CSVDSSGGQETQYF
TRBD1,many,TRBJ1-3,TRBV7-2,TGTGCCAGCAGCCTCGCCCCAGGGGGCTCTGGAAACACCATATATTTT,CASSLAPGGSGNTIYF
TRBD2,few,TRBJ2-2,TRBV7-2,TGTGCCAGCAGCTTTAGCGGGAGCTCAGGGGAGCTGTTTTTT,CASSFSGSSGELFF
-,few,TRBJ2-5,TRBV5-1,TGCGCCAGCAGCTTGGTTGACTACTACCAAGAGACCCAGTACTTC,CASSLVDYYQETQYF
-,many,TRBJ2-7,TRBV6-2/TRBV6-3,TGTGCCAGCGGTACTAGGGGATTGACCTACGAGCAGTACTTC,CASGTRGLTYEQYF
TRBD2,many,TRBJ2-3,TRBV20-1,TGCAGTGCTAGAGATATACTAGCGGTCACAGATACGCAGTATTTT,CSARDILAVTDTQYF
TRBD2,many,TRBJ2-7,TRBV4-3,TGCGCCAGCAGCGTGCTAGCGGGCGGGCAGAATGCCTACGAGCAGTACTTC,CASSVLAGGQNAYEQYF
TRBD2,many,TRBJ2-3,TRBV4-3,TGCGCCAGCAGCCGCCGACTAGCGTTCCTCACGGGAGATACGCAGTATTTT,CASSRRLAFLTGDTQYF
TRBD2,many,TRBJ2-1,TRBV4-2,TGTGCCAGCAGCCGAGAACTAGCGGGAGGGAGAAGCAATGAGCAGTTCTTC,CASSRELAGGRSNEQFF
TRBD2,many,TRBJ2-1,TRBV4-3,TGCGCCAGCAGCCAATGCCTAGCGGGAGGGATGTGTGAGCAGTTCTTC,CASSQCLAGGMCEQFF
-,-,TRBJ2-1,TRBV20-1,TGCAGTGCTACCTTAGCGGAGTACCCCTACAATGAGCAGTTCTTC,CSATLAEYPYNEQFF
-,many,TRBJ1-6,TRBV27,TGTGCCAGCAGTTTTCACAATTCACCCCTCCACTTT,CASSFHNSPLHF
-,many,TRBJ2-7,TRBV14,TGTGCCAGCAGCCAAGATCTCCAGGGGAAGCAGTACTTC,CASSQDLQGKQYF
TRBD2,many,TRBJ2-2,TRBV5-1,TGCGCCAGCAGCTCACTAGCGGGAGTCGACACCGGGGAGCTGTTTTTT,CASSSLAGVDTGELFF
-,many,TRBJ1-4,TRBV6-5,TGTGCCAGCAGGGACGGTAATGAAAAACTGTTTTTT,CASRDGNEKLFF
TRBD1,many,TRBJ2-7,TRBV5-1,TGCGCCAGCAGCACTCGACAGGGGACCTACCACGAGCAGTACTTC,CASSTRQGTYHEQYF
-,many,TRBJ2-7,TRBV20-1,TGCAGTGCTAGAGATAGACAGTCCCACTACGAGCAGTACTTC,CSARDRQSHYEQYF
TRBD1,-,TRBJ2-5,TRBV18,TGTGCCAGCTCACGGGACAGCGTCCAAGAGACCCAGTACTTC,CASSRDSVQETQYF
-,many,TRBJ2-2,TRBV7-9,TGTGCCAGCAGCTCAAGGGACACGAACACCGGGGAGCTGTTTTTT,CASSSRDTNTGELFF
TRBD2,many,TRBJ2-7,TRBV4-2,TGTGCCAGCAGCCAAGGTGCTAGCGGGGTTCTAGCCTACGAGCAGTACTTC,CASSQGASGVLAYEQYF
-,few,TRBJ2-3,TRBV12-3/TRBV12-4,TGTGCCAGCAGTTCTTCCGACTCATGGACGCAGTATTTT,CASSSSDSWTQYF
TRBD1,many,TRBJ1-1,TRBV12-3/TRBV12-4,TGTGCCAGCAGTCCCCCGACAGGGACGGGCACTGAAGCTTTCTTT,CASSPPTGTGTEAFF
-,many,TRBJ2-1,TRBV27,TGTGCCAGCAGTCGCGGTATCTACAATGAGCAGTTCTTC,CASSRGIYNEQFF
-,many,TRBJ2-3,TRBV2,TGTGCCAGCAGTGAATTCGACAGCACAGATACGCAGTATTTT,CASSEFDSTDTQYF
TRBD1,many,TRBJ2-2,TRBV12-3/TRBV12-4,TGTGCCAGCACCCCTCGGGGGACAGGGGGGACCGGGGAGCTGTTTTTT,CASTPRGTGGTGELFF
-,many,TRBJ2-7,TRBV27,TGTGCCAGCAGTCAACGACAGGTACCCTCCTACGAGCAGTACTTC,CASSQRQVPSYEQYF
-,-,TRBJ2-1,TRBV28,TGTGCCAGCAGTTTATGGGGGACAACTTACAATGAGCAGTTCTTC,CASSLWGTTYNEQFF
TRBD1,many,TRBJ2-1,TRBV6-1,TGTGCCAGCAGTGAACTTAGGACAGGTCTCTACAATGAGCAGTTCTTC,CASSELRTGLYNEQFF